This is a list of T cell receptor beta chains from one sample in a study of vaccination and CD4 T cells after COVID-19. One entry per CDR3 protein results from TCRdb running MiXCR on the PCR reads. This table holds more than 12,000 distinct CDR3 sequences, 34% found once. These receptors lack a known antigen. Sequenced input: cultured CD4+ T cells from blood. These receptor sequences come from a human donor with COVID-19. Both conserved end residues are part of each CDR3. A D gene is named only where the DNA matches it firmly. Expanded clones are given a class, and other clones once, few, many or no size at all.

V gene: TRBV6-6
J gene: TRBJ2-6
clone size: -
D gene: -
CDR3 protein: CASSSVLSGANVLTF
CDR3 DNA: TGTGCCAGCAGCTCCGTCCTCTCTGGGGCCAACGTCCTGACTTTC

V gene: TRBV6-2/TRBV6-3
J gene: TRBJ2-3
clone size: few
D gene: TRBD2
CDR3 protein: CASSSSGGGADTQYF
CDR3 DNA: TGTGCCAGCAGTTCGAGCGGGGGTGGGGCAGATACGCAGTATTTT

V gene: TRBV2
J gene: TRBJ2-7
clone size: few
D gene: -
CDR3 protein: CASSLQGISYEQYF
CDR3 DNA: TGTGCCAGCAGCCTACAGGGAATCTCCTACGAGCAGTACTTC

V gene: TRBV27
J gene: TRBJ1-1
clone size: -
D gene: -
CDR3 protein: CASSLGQAYTEAFF
CDR3 DNA: TGTGCCAGCAGTTTAGGGCAGGCCTACACTGAAGCTTTCTTT

V gene: TRBV30
J gene: TRBJ1-1
clone size: -
D gene: -
CDR3 protein: CAWSPRVVEAFF
CDR3 DNA: TGTGCCTGGAGCCCCAGGGTAGTTGAAGCTTTCTTT

V gene: TRBV2
J gene: TRBJ1-1
clone size: -
D gene: -
CDR3 protein: CASSSRDTATEAFF
CDR3 DNA: TGTGCCAGCAGTTCCCGGGATACCGCCACTGAAGCTTTCTTT

V gene: TRBV19
J gene: TRBJ1-5
clone size: -
D gene: -
CDR3 protein: CASSDRQNQPQHF
CDR3 DNA: TGTGCCAGTAGCGACAGACAAAATCAGCCCCAGCATTTT

V gene: TRBV10-1
J gene: TRBJ1-5
clone size: few
D gene: -
CDR3 protein: CASHCSDGGASNQPQHF
CDR3 DNA: TGCGCCAGTCATTGCAGTGACGGTGGTGCAAGCAATCAGCCCCAGCATTTT

V gene: TRBV19
J gene: TRBJ1-1
clone size: -
D gene: -
CDR3 protein: CASRGWGLNTEAFF
CDR3 DNA: TGTGCCAGTAGGGGGTGGGGTCTGAACACTGAAGCTTTCTTT

V gene: TRBV6-1
J gene: TRBJ1-2
clone size: -
D gene: -
CDR3 protein: CASSRTSYGYTF
CDR3 DNA: TGTGCCAGCAGCCGGACTAGCTATGGCTACACCTTC

V gene: TRBV11-2
J gene: TRBJ1-1
clone size: -
D gene: -
CDR3 protein: CASSLDLSEEAFF
CDR3 DNA: TGTGCCAGCAGCTTAGATCTATCAGAAGAAGCTTTCTTT